A single sample is the source of the 5 T cell receptor beta chains below, sequenced in a study of T cell changes during pregnancy in multiple sclerosis. Repertoires were generated with immunoSEQ multiplex PCR, while TCRdb's copy carries only in-frame clones and drops some. The sample has some 40,000 clones; under 95% are singletons. The sample was CD4+ T cells from peripheral blood mononuclear cells, taken in the third trimester of pregnancy. The receptors originated from a female donor with multiple sclerosis, enrolled in a pregnancy study.

The chain carries TRBV5-6 and TRBJ2-5; 9 bases fit TRBD1. CDR3 length equals 15 residues. CDR1 is SGHDT, CDR2 YYEEEE, per germline. V gave up 4 bases and J gave up 2 bases; unmatched junction bases: 6. The CDR3, as DNA: TGTGCCAGCAGCATTACGGGACAGGGACAAGAGACCCAGTACTTC. As protein: CASSITGQGQETQYF.

This chain links TRBV28 with TRBJ2-7; 8 bases fit TRBD1. The CDR3 runs 13 residues. V lost 4 bases, J lost 6 bases, and 5 bases stayed unmatched. CDR1 MDHEN and CDR2 SYDVKM come from the germline V gene. DNA for the CDR3: TGTGCCAGCAGTTCCGGACAGGGCGGCGAGCAGTACTTC. As protein: CASSSGQGGEQYF.

The genes are TRBV7-2 and TRBJ1-1, with 7 bases matching TRBD1. The J segment lost 1 base and the V segment lost 3 bases, leaving 5 bases of the junction unmatched. Germline lookup yields CDR1 SGHTA and CDR2 FQGNSA. The CDR3 runs to 15 residues. DNA for the CDR3: TGTGCCAGCAGCTTCACAGGGGTGGGGAACACTGAAGCTTTCTTT. Translation gives CASSFTGVGNTEAFF.

This clone turned up a few times. CDR3 loop: CASSHGTGLNTEAFF. CDR3 DNA: TGCGCCAGCAGCCACGGGACAGGGCTGAACACTGAAGCTTTCTTT. The chain carries TRBV4-1 and TRBJ1-1; 9 bases align to TRBD1. Germline V gene lookup returns CDR1 MGHRA and CDR2 YSYEKL. V lost 3 bases and J lost 0; bases outside the gene matches: 2. CDR3 length: 15 residues.

The rearrangement joins TRBV5-6 to TRBJ2-4, with 9 bases aligning to TRBD2. The trim removed 0 bases at V and 8 bases at J, leaving 12 bases unmatched. The CDR3 spans 17 residues. Germline assignment: CDR1 SGHDT and CDR2 YYEEEE. CDR3 sequence (DNA): TGTGCCAGCAGCTTGGCCCTCGGCGGGGGGGATGTGGACATTCAGTACTTC. It is translated as CASSLALGGGDVDIQYF.